The 14 T cell receptor beta chains in this list originate from one sample, sequenced in a study of blood T cells in healthy people across ages. Next came a second PCR, run for about 6 to 12 cycles, which used a sample-barcoded 5' primer along with a J-beta primer mix. TCRdb re-called the 5' RACE reads through MiXCR, storing one row per CDR3 protein. The repertoire holds about 1,400,000 distinct CDR3 sequences, approximately 40% seen once, with 7.9% in the top ten. Sequenced sample: blood. Receptor source: a woman in her late teens or twenties in good health.

The rearrangement joins TRBV5-5 to TRBJ2-7, with D unresolved. CDR1 is SGHKS and CDR2 is YYEKEE in the germline V gene (reference sequence). V was clipped by 0 bases and J by 3 bases, with 13 bases between them. The CDR3 sequence is 15 residues long. The CDR3 protein is CASSLGTTAFYEQYF. The CDR3 bases are TGTGCCAGCAGCTTGGGCACAACAGCTTTCTACGAGCAGTACTTC. Using reference TRBV5-5 and TRBJ2-7 for the parts outside the CDR3, the full variable domain is DAGVTQSPTHLIKTRGQQVTLRCSPISGHKSVSWYQQVLGQGPQFIFQYYEKEERGRGNFPDRFSARQFPNYSSELNVNALLLGDSALYLCASSLGTTAFYEQYFGPGTRLTVT.

This clonotype was seen a few times. The V call is TRBV2, the J call TRBJ2-1, with TRBD1 identical over 7 bases. J lost 2 bases, V lost 7 bases, and 2 bases had no gene match. The CDR3 sequence is 13 residues long. Germline-derived CDR1 and CDR2 are SNHLY and FYNNEI. Written as DNA, the CDR3 is TGTGCCAGCAACGACAGGGCCTACAATGAGCAGTTCTTC. Protein product: CASNDRAYNEQFF.

As concerns this clonotype: This may stem from a read error, because a much larger clone lies one nucleotide away. The chain employs TRBV6-1 and TRBJ1-2, with no clear D. The CDR3 contains 15 residues. Germline V gene sequence: CDR1 MNHNS, CDR2 SASEGT. CDR3 region: CASSESAEQNYDYTF. The CDR3 DNA reads as TGTGCCAGCAGTGAATCGGCAGAACAGAACTATGACTACACCTTC.

The sample holds a few counts of this clonotype. The chain is built from TRBV20-1 and TRBJ2-3; D ambiguous. V lost 2 bases and J lost 6, with 12 bases in between. From germline, CDR1 is DFQATT and CDR2 SNEGSKA (reference sequence). This CDR3 is 13 amino acids long. In DNA, the CDR3 is TGCAGTGCTAGACTGACTGAAAGGGATACGCAGTATTTT. Protein: CSARLTERDTQYF.

This sequence joins TRBV13 and TRBJ2-1; D is ambiguous. The germline CDR1 and CDR2 sequences are PRHDT and FYEKMQ (reference sequence). Trimming removed 5 bases at V and 6 bases at J, with 17 bases between. CDR3 length equals 15 residues. CDR3 loop: CASSGRTAPLNEQFF. The CDR3 bases are TGTGCCAGCAGCGGCCGGACCGCGCCGCTCAATGAGCAGTTCTTC.

Only a few counts were recorded for this clonotype. This chain connects TRBV20-1 to TRBJ1-1; D is ambiguous. V was cut by 5 bases and J by 6 bases, with 10 bases left in between. The CDR3 has 11 amino acids. In germline, CDR1 is DFQATT, CDR2 SNEGSKA (reference sequence). As DNA, the CDR3 is TGCAGTGCTTCACGTTTCGCTGAAGCTTTCTTT. Protein sequence: CSASRFAEAFF.

There are a few counts of this clonotype. The V and J genes are TRBV2 and TRBJ2-6; tentatively, D is TRBD1 (5 bases). This CDR3 is built from 17 residues. Trimming left V 10 bases short and J 0 bases short, with 19 bases between. Germline V lookup: CDR1 SNHLY, CDR2 FYNNEI. CDR3 bases: TGTGCCACCTCAAAAGTAAGCGACAGCTCTGGGGCCAACGTCCTGACTTTC. It specifies CATSKVSDSSGANVLTF.

The rearrangement joins TRBV2 to TRBJ2-1, with TRBD2 identical over 9 bases. CDR1 is SNHLY and CDR2 is FYNNEI in the germline V gene. The CDR3 totals 17 residues. V shed 6 bases and J 4 bases; nucleotides not matched to a gene: 13. The CDR3 protein is CASRNMASGMGYNEQFF. CDR3 sequence (DNA): TGTGCCAGCAGGAATATGGCTAGCGGGATGGGGTACAATGAGCAGTTCTTC.

This clonotype was counted at least ten times. CDR3 coding DNA: TGTGCCAGCAGTCCGACAGGTCCGTCCTATGGCTACACCTTC. It specifies CASSPTGPSYGYTF. This chain joins TRBV12-3 or TRBV12-4 and TRBJ1-2; a weak D match, TRBD1 (6 bases). Trimming removed 5 bases from V and 4 bases from J, with 14 bases in between. The CDR3 spans 14 residues.

The chain joins TRBV28 to TRBJ1-2; no reliable D call. The CDR3 contains 12 residues. Germline V lookup: CDR1 MDHEN, CDR2 SYDVKM. V lost 1 base, J lost 8 bases, and 8 bases lay in between. CDR3 sequence (DNA): TGTGCCAGCAGTTTATTAGGGAGCGGCTACACCTTC. Translation: CASSLLGSGYTF.

A few counts support this clonotype. The rearrangement joins TRBV7-8 to TRBJ2-5, with D possibly matching TRBD1 (8 bases). V dropped 0 bases and J dropped 4 bases, with 18 bases sitting between them. This CDR3 has 17 residues. Germline CDR1 SGHVS, CDR2 FQNEAQ. The CDR3 bases are TGTGCCAGCAGCTTAGCTTTAGCGGGCACAGGGGGAGAGACCCAGTACTTC. As protein: CASSLALAGTGGETQYF.

The V and J genes are TRBV5-1 and TRBJ2-7; 9 bases match TRBD1. Germline V CDR1 and CDR2: SGHRS, YFSETQ. J gave up 2 bases and V 5 bases, and 8 bases lay outside the gene matches. This CDR3 is 15 amino acids long. The CDR3 DNA follows: TGCGCCAGCAGGGGCCGGGACAGGGCCACCTACGAGCAGTACTTC. Amino acid sequence: CASRGRDRATYEQYF.

V gene TRBV7-2 combines with J gene TRBJ2-7; 15 bases fit TRBD2. The CDR3 extends over 16 amino acids. From germline, CDR1 is SGHTA and CDR2 FQGNSA. With 5 bases clipped from V and 7 bases from J, the junction kept 9 bases outside the gene matches. CDR3 region: CASSPRGTSGRNEQYF. The CDR3, as DNA: TGTGCCAGCAGCCCTCGAGGGACTAGCGGGAGGAATGAGCAGTACTTC.

Written as DNA, the CDR3 is TGTGCCAGCAGTAGAGCGGAGGGACCCTACAATGAGCAGTTCTTC. Amino acids: CASSRAEGPYNEQFF. This chain links TRBV2 with TRBJ2-1; a possible D gene is TRBD2 (6 bases). The ends were cut back, 5 bases at V and 2 bases at J, with 13 bases in the middle. Per the germline V gene, CDR1 is SNHLY and CDR2 is FYNNEI. The CDR3 is 15 amino acids.